This T cell receptor (beta chain) comes out of a study of T cells in localized non-small cell lung cancer. CDR3 size: 11 residues. Deletions cut 10 bases from V and 0 bases from J, with 6 bases between. Germline V CDR1 and CDR2: MDHEN, SYDVKM. Comments on this clone: As yet, its antigen is unknown.

Libraries were prepared by immunoSEQ multiplex PCR; TCRdb keeps only in-frame clonotypes and omits some of them. The sample records 100,000 to 150,000 clones, approximately 88% being singletons. Notes on the study in general: Only one tumor region went through sequencing, so heterogeneity may still be there. Density of T cells in blood, when higher, went with longer overall survival. A median approximately 59 of the top 100 tumor clones appeared in adjacent lung. Uninvolved adjacent lung showed higher T cell clonality than tumor.

This TCR came from an older female donor with stage I lung adenocarcinoma. The sequencing used peripheral blood, collected before any cancer treatment. This sequence joins TRBV28 and TRBJ2-5; D remains ambiguous. CDR3 DNA sequence: TGTGCCACACAAGACCAAGAGACCCAGTACTTC. This translates into CATQDQETQYF.